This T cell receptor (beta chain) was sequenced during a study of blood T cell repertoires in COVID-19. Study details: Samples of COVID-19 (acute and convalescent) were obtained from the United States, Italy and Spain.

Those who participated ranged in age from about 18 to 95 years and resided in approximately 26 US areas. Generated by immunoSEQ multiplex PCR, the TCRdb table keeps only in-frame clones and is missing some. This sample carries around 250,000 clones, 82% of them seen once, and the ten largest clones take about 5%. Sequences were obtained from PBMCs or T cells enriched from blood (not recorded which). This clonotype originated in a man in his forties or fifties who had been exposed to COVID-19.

This CDR3 is CSGGGGIEQYF. The CDR3 nucleotides are TGCAGCGGGGGAGGAGGGATCGAGCAGTACTTC. The gene calls are TRBV29-1 and TRBJ2-7; D is perhaps TRBD2 (6 bases). The CDR3 totals 11 residues. CDR1 is SQVTM and CDR2 is ANQGSEA in the germline V gene. The V and J ends lost 7 bases and 6 bases respectively, with 13 bases between them.